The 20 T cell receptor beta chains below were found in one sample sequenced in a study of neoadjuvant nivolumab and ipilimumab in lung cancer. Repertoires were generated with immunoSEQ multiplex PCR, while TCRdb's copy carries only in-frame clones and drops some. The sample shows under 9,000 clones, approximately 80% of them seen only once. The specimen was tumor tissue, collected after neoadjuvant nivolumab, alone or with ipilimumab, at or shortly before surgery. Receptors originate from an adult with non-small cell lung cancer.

CDR3 protein: CASSLDRVGAKNIQYF. The CDR3 bases are TGTGCCAGCAGCTTAGATAGGGTAGGGGCCAAAAACATTCAGTACTTC. This chain connects TRBV7-2 to TRBJ2-4; D is ambiguous. This CDR3 has 16 amino acids. Germline values: CDR1 SGHTA, CDR2 FQGNSA. Trimming removed 1 base at V and 1 base at J, with 11 bases between.

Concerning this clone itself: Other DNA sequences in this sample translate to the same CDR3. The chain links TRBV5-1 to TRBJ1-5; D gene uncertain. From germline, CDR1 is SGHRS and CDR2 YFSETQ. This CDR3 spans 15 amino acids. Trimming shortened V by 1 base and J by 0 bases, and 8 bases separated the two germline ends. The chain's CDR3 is CASSLFGDSNQPQHF. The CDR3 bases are TGCGCCAGCAGCTTGTTCGGGGATAGCAATCAGCCCCAGCATTTT.

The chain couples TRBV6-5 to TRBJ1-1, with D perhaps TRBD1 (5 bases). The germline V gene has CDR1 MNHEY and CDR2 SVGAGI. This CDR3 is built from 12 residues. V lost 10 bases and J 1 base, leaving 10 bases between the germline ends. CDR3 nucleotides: TGTGCCATTAGTGGGGGGAACACTGAAGCTTTCTTT. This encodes CAISGGNTEAFF.

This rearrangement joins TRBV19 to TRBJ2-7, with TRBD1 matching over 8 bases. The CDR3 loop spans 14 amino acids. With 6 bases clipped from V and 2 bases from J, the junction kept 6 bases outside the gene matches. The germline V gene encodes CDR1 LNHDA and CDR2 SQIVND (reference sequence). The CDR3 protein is CASRPTGEAYEQYF. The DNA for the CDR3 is TGTGCCAGTAGACCGACAGGGGAAGCCTACGAGCAGTACTTC.

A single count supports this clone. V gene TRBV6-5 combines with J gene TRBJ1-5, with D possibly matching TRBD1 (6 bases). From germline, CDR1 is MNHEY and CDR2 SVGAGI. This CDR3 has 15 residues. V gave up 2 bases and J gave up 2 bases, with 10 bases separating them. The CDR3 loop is CASSYDGGGNQPQHF. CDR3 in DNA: TGTGCCAGCAGTTACGACGGGGGCGGCAATCAGCCCCAGCATTTT.

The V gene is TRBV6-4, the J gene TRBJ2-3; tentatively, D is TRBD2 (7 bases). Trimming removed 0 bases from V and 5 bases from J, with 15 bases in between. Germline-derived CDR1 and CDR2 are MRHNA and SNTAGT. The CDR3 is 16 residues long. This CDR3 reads CASSDSGGPGLDTQYF. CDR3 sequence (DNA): TGTGCCAGCAGTGACTCGGGGGGGCCCGGCTTAGATACGCAGTATTTT.

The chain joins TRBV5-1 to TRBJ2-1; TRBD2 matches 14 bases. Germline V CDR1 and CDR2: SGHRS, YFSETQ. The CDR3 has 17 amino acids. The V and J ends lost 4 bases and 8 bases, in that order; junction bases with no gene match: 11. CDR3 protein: CASSREWGLAGAYEQFF. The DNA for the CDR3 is TGCGCCAGCAGCCGGGAGTGGGGACTAGCGGGGGCTTATGAGCAGTTCTTC. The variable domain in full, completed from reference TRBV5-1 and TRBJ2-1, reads KAGVTQTPRYLIKTRGQQVTLSCSPISGHRSVSWYQQTPGQGLQFLFEYFSETQRNKGNFPGRFSGRQFSNSRSEMNVSTLELGDSALYLCASSREWGLAGAYEQFFGPGTRLTVL.

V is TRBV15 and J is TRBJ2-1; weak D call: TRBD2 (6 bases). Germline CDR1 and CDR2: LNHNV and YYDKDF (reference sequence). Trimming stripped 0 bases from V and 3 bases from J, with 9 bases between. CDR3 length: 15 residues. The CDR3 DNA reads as TGTGCCACCAGCAGAGATAGCGGCGTCTACAATGAGCAGTTCTTC. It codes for CATSRDSGVYNEQFF.

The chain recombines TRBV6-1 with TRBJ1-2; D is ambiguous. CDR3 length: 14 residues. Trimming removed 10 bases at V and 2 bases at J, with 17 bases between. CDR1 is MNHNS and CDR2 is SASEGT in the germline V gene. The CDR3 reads CAIAKGIENYGYTF. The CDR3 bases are TGTGCCATAGCCAAGGGAATAGAAAACTATGGCTACACCTTC.

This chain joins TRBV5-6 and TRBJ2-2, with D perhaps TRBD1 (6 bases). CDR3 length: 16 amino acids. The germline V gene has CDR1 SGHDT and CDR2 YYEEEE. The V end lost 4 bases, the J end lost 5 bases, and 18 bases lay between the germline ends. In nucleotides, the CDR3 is TGTGCCAGCAGCCTGATTACAGTAAGGGGGACCGGGGAGCTGTTTTTT. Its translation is CASSLITVRGTGELFF.

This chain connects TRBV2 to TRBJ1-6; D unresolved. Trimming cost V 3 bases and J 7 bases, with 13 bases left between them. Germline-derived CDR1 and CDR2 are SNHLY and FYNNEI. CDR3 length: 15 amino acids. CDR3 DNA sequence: TGTGCCAGCAGTGATGCCCCGGCGGGAAATTCACCCCTCCACTTT. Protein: CASSDAPAGNSPLHF.

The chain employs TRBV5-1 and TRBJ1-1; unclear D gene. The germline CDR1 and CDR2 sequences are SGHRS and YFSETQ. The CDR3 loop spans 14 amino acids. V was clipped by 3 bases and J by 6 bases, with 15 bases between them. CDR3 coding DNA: TGCGCCAGCAGCTCCGGACGAGTTGGTTCTGAAGCTTTCTTT. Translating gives CASSSGRVGSEAFF.

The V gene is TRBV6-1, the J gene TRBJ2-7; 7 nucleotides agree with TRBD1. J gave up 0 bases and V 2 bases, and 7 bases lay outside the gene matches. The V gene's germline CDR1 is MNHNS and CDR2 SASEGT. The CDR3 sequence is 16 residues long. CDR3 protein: CASSELGGDSSYEQYF. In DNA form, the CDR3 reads TGTGCCAGCAGTGAACTCGGTGGGGACAGCTCCTACGAGCAGTACTTC.

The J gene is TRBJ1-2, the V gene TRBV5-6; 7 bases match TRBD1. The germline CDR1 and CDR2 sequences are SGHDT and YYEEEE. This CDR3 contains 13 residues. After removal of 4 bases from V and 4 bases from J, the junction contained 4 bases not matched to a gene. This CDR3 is CASSRGQAYGYTF. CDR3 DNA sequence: TGTGCCAGCAGCCGCGGACAGGCCTATGGCTACACCTTC. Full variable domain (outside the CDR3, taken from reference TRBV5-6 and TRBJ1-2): DAGVTQSPTHLIKTRGQQVTLRCSPKSGHDTVSWYQQALGQGPQFIFQYYEEEERQRGNFPDRFSGHQFPNYSSELNVNALLLGDSALYLCASSRGQAYGYTFGSGTRLTVV.

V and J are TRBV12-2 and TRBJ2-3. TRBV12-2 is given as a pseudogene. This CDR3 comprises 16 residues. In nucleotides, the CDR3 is TGTGCAAGTCGCTCCCACCGGACGCCCAGCACAGATACGCAGTATTTT. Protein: CASRSHRTPSTDTQYF.

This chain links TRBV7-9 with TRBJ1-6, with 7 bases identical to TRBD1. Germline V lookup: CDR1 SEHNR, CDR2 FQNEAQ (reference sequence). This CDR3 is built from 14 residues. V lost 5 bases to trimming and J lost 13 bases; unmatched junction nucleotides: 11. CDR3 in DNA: TGTGCCAGCAGCACCGGGACAGAAAGATCGCCCCTCCACTTT. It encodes CASSTGTERSPLHF.

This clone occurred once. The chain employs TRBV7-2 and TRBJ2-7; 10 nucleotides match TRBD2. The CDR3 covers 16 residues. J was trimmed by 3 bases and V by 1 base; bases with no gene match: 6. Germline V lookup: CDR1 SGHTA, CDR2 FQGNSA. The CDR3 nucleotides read TGTGCCAGCAGCTTAGGGGTAGCGGGGGGAATCTACGAGCAGTACTTC. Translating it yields CASSLGVAGGIYEQYF.

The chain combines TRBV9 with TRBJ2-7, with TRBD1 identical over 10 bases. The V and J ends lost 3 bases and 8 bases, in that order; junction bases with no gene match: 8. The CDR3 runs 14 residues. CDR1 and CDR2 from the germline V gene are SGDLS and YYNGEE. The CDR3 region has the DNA TGTGCCAGCAGCGCTTCCGGGACAGGGGTCCAGCAGTACTTC. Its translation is CASSASGTGVQQYF.

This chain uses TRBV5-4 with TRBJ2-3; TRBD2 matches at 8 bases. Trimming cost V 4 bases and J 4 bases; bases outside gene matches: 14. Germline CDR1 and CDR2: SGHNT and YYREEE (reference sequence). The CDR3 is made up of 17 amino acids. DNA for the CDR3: TGTGCCAGCAGCCTCGGGGGCGGGACTAGAGTATCAGATACGCAGTATTTT. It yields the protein CASSLGGGTRVSDTQYF.

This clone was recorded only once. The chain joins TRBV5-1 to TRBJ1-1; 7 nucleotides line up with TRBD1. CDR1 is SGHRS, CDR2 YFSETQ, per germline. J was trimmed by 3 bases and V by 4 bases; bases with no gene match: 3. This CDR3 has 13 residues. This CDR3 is CASSRGQDTEAFF. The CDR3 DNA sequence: TGCGCCAGCAGCCGCGGACAGGACACTGAAGCTTTCTTT.